This TCR beta chain was sequenced for a study of cytomegalovirus exposure and HLA in healthy donors. CDR1 is SGHTA and CDR2 is FQGNSA in the germline V gene. CDR3 length: 13 residues. J gave up 7 bases and V 10 bases, and 5 bases lay outside the gene matches. Study outcomes and limitations: It was reportedly the case that the classifier diagnosed cytomegalovirus status with high specificity and sensitivity. Association of a missense DCLRE1C variant with TCR beta V- and J-gene trimming was reported in a later analysis.

PCR involved 60 Vbeta and 13 Jbeta primers. Original methodology: Per a later analysis, the number of unique TCR beta chains was roughly 80 million, of which 8.5 million to 11 million were shared. Method: immunoSEQ multiplex PCR; TCRdb's copy keeps in-frame clones and lacks some. V, J and clone size derive from that table, while D and trimming were established from the DNA sequence. The repertoire has approximately 130,000 clones, about 81% of them found once; the top ten carry 5.5% to 7%. Comment on this clone: The antigen remains unidentified.

Sequencing was performed on PBMCs. The receptor's source is a woman between 40 and 50 years old in good health and CMV-seropositive. The genes are TRBV7-2 and TRBJ1-4, with TRBD1 identical over 11 bases. In DNA form, the CDR3 reads TGTGCCACAGGACAGGGGGCGAGTGAAAAACTGTTTTTT. Translated, it gives CATGQGASEKLFF.